The subject of this entry is one TCR beta chain. This clonotype has just a few counts. The target of this receptor is not known. The input lacks base qualities; no much larger clone sits a single base away. The CDR3 goes from the cysteine to the phenylalanine over 16 residues. Left in the record is the CDR3 DNA by itself, 48 bases read in frame from the first base. Ends trimmed: V by 1 base, J by 9 bases; bases unmatched to a gene: 6. As encoded in the germline V gene, CDR1 is SGHVS while CDR2 is FQNEAQ. The data are from a study of T-cell memory formation after mild COVID-19 (dated by TCRdb to about 2021). About the investigation overall: TCR sequence clusters from the two donors were found to be largely donor specific. T-cell clones expanding and contracting after mild COVID-19 in a couple of donors were tracked by longitudinal TCRalpha and TCRbeta repertoire sequencing. The cohort comprised two young, previously healthy adult volunteers, one female and one male.

PBMCs were isolated by Ficoll-Paque density gradient centrifugation. Study-wide findings and limitations: Contracting CD4+ clones turned up mainly in the CM and EM memory subsets, whereas EMRA was where CD8+ clones were enriched. The second-wave clones that peaked on day 37 were not confirmed to be SARS-CoV-2 specific. Only a couple of mild cases were covered by the study, and larger cohorts that include severe cases with pre-infection samples were considered necessary. From day 15 to 85, contracting clones showed balanced CD4/CD8 phenotypes, whereas a second wave of clones that expanded from day 15 to 37 leaned towards CD4+. Some responding clones were detected in pre-infection memory, suggesting pre-existing cross-reactive memory T cells joined the SARS-CoV-2 response.

Sequencing used an Illumina NovaSeq 6000. cDNA libraries for TCRalpha and TCRbeta were prepared by 5'RACE using constant-segment primers, with sample barcodes and unique molecular identifiers added. RNA was extracted from every sample with Trizol reagent. Library amplification was performed in two PCR steps, and a second sample barcode and Illumina TruSeq adapters were introduced in the second step. Sequencing of the libraries was done on an Illumina NovaSeq, producing 2 x 150 bp paired-end reads. The study's processing was this. Demultiplexing of reads and collapsing into UMI-guided consensus sequences were performed with migec v1.2.7. Using mixcr v2.1.11, UMI consensuses were aligned to TRA and TRB V and J templates and then assembled into clonotypes. Clonotypes were classified as expanded or contracted when called significant by both edgeR and NoisET, with noise models trained on biological replicates. For edgeR calls, a false discovery rate-adjusted p below 0.01 and a log2 fold-change threshold of 1 were applied. PCA with hierarchical clustering of max-normalized trajectories of the 1000 most abundant clonotypes was used as exploratory dynamics analysis. The CD4 or CD8 phenotype of responding clones was assigned using the separately sequenced CD4+ and CD8+ repertoires. In TCRdb, the public reads were trimmed at Q25 with fastp and aligned with MiXCR, with productive beta chains retained. Each entry is one CDR3 protein sequence, shown with its most common DNA and genes. The V and J calls shown here were made by TCRdb, not taken from the authors' results. The sample contains 350,000 to 550,000 distinct CDR3 sequences, approximately 19% of them found a single time. Together, the top ten hold approximately 21% of the sample.

This receptor was identified in a man aged 18 to 29 who had mild COVID-19 (a few samples of this study predate the infection). The sample titles of this study are shuffled in the database, so cell type and time point are left out; the donor was told from shared clones. The rearrangement combines TRBV7-8 with TRBJ2-1, with 13 bases in between that match TRBD2. Sequencing used PBMCs or a T cell subset sorted from them (not recorded which). CDR3 sequence: CASSLGKLAGGPEQFF. The nucleotide sequence is given as TGTGCCAGCAGCTTAGGAAAACTAGCGGGGGGGCCTGAGCAGTTCTTC. Joined to the reference TRBV7-8 and TRBJ2-1 proteins, this CDR3 gives the full variable domain: GAGVSQSPRYKVAKRGQDVALRCDPISGHVSLFWYQQALGQGPEFLTYFQNEAQLDKSGLPSDRFFAERPEGSVSTLKIQRTQQEDSAVYLCASSLGKLAGGPEQFFGPGTRLTVL.